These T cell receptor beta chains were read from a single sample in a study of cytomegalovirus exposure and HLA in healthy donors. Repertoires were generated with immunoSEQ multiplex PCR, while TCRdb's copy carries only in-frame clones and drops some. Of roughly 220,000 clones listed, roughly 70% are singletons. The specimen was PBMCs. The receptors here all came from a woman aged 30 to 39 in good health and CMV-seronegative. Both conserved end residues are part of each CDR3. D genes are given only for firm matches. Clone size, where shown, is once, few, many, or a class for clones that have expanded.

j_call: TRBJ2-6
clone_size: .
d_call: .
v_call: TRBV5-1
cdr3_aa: CASRLGAGAGANVLTF
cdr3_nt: TGCGCCAGCAGACTGGGGGCAGGGGCTGGGGCCAACGTCCTGACTTTC

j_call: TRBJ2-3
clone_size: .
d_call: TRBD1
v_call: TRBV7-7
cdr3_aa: CASSLGQGNTDTQYF
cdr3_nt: TGTGCTAGCAGCTTAGGACAGGGAAACACAGATACGCAGTATTTT

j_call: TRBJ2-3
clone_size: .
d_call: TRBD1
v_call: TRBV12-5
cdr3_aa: CASGLGDRGLTDTQYF
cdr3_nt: TGTGCTAGTGGTTTAGGGGACAGGGGCCTCACAGATACGCAGTATTTT

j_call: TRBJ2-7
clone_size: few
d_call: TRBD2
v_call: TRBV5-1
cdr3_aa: CASSFGTSGTREQYF
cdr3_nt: TGCGCCAGCAGCTTTGGGACTAGCGGGACGAGGGAGCAGTACTTC

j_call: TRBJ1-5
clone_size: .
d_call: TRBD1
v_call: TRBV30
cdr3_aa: CAWGGQGAQPQHF
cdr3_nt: TGTGCCTGGGGGGGACAGGGGGCTCAGCCCCAGCATTTT

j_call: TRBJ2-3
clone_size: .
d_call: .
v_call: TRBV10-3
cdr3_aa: CAIFSGLGHLSTDTQYF
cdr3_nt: TGTGCCATCTTTTCCGGTTTGGGCCACCTTAGCACAGATACGCAGTATTTT

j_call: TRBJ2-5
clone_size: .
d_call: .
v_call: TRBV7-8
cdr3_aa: CASSRNQGETQYF
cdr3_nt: TGTGCCAGCAGCCGTAATCAGGGAGAGACCCAGTACTTC

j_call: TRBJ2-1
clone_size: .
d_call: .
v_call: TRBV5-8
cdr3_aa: CASSFSGRSYNEQFF
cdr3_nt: TGTGCCAGCAGCTTTAGCGGACGCTCCTACAATGAGCAGTTCTTC

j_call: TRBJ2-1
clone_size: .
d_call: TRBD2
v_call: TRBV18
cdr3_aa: CASSPGLVGEQFF
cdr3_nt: TGTGCCAGCTCACCGGGACTAGTTGGTGAGCAGTTCTTC

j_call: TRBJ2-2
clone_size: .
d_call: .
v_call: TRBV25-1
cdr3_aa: CASSEYFGAGELFF
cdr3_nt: .

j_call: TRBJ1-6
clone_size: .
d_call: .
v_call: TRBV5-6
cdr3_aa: CASRAGIGNYNSPLNF
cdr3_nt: TGTGCCAGCAGGGCCGGGATTGGCAACTATAATTCACCCCTCAACTTT

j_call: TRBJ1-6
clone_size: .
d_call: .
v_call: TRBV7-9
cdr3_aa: CASSPGQPKESPLHF
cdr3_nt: TGTGCCAGCAGCCCAGGGCAACCGAAGGAATCACCCCTCCACTTT

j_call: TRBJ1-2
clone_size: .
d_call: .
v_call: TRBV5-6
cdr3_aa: CASSSYQGHGYTF
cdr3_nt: TGTGCCAGCAGTTCGTATCAGGGCCACGGCTACACCTTC

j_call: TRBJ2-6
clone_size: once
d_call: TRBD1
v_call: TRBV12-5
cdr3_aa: CASGPDGTAGANVLTF
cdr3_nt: TGTGCTAGTGGTCCTGACGGGACAGCTGGGGCCAACGTCCTGACTTTC

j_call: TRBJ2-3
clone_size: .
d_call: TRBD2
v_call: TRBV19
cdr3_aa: CASGTSGSRLDTQYF
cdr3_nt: TGTGCCTCGGGGACTAGCGGGAGTAGGCTAGATACGCAGTATTTT

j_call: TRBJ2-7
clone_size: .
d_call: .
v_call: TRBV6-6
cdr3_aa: CASSSLTGLSYEQYF
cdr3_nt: TGTGCCAGCAGTTCCCTAACAGGCCTCTCCTACGAGCAGTACTTC

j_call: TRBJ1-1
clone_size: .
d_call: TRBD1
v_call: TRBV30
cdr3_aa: CAWSPTRGKSTEAFF
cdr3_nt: TGTGCCTGGAGTCCAACCAGGGGGAAAAGTACTGAAGCTTTCTTT

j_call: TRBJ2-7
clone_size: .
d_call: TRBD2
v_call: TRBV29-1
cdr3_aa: CSVGGGTLGYEQYF
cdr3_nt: TGCAGCGTTGGGGGGGGGACTTTGGGTTACGAGCAGTACTTC

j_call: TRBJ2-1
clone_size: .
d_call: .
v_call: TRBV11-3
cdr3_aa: CASVARGNGEQFF
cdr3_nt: TGTGCCAGCGTGGCCAGGGGCAACGGTGAGCAGTTCTTC

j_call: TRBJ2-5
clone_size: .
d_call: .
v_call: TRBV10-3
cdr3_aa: CAIRPDGAGETQYF
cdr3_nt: TGTGCCATCAGGCCGGACGGGGCGGGGGAGACCCAGTACTTC

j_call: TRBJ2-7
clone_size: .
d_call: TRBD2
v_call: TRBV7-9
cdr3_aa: CSSSLAGGEQYF
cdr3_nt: TGTTCCAGCAGCTTAGCGGGGGGCGAGCAGTACTTC

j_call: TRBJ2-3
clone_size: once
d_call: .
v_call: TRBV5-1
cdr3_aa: CASSLVGQITDTQYF
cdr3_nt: TGCGCCAGCAGCTTGGTGGGACAAATCACAGATACGCAGTATTTT

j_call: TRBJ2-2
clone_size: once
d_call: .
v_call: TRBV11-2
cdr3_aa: CASPPEGGTGELFF
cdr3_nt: TGTGCCAGCCCGCCGGAGGGTGGCACCGGGGAGCTGTTTTTT

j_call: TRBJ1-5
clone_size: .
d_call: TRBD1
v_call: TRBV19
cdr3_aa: CASSIVGTEDQPQHF
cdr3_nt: TGTGCCAGTAGTATAGTCGGGACAGAGGATCAGCCCCAGCATTTT

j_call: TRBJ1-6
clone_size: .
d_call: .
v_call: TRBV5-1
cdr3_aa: CASSLGQGSSYNSPLHF
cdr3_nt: TGCGCCAGCAGCTTGGGTCAGGGGAGCTCCTATAATTCACCCCTCCACTTT

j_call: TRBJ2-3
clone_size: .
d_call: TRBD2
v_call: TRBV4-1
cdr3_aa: CASSLGLLGSGSTDTQYF
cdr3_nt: TGCGCCAGCAGCCTAGGACTTCTTGGGAGCGGGAGTACAGATACGCAGTATTTT

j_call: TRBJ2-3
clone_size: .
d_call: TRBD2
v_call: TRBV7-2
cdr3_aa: CASSLGRGGSDTQYF
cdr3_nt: TGTGCCAGCAGCTTGGGGCGGGGGGGCTCTGATACGCAGTATTTT

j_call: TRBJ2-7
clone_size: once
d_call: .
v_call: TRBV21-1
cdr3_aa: CPHTRGSYEQYF
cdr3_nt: TGTCCTCACACCCGGGGATCCTACGAGCAGTACTTC

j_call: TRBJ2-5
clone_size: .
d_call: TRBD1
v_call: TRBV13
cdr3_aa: CASSLGLTTGGRETQYF
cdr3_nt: TGTGCCAGCAGCTTAGGCCTAACGACAGGGGGAAGGGAGACCCAGTACTTC

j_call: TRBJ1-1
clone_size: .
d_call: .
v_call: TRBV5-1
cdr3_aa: CASSSTGIRNTEAFF
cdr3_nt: TGCGCCAGCAGCTCTACAGGGATTCGGAACACTGAAGCTTTCTTT

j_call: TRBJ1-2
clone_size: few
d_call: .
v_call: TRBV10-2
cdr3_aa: CASGQGGYTF
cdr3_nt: TGCGCCAGCGGCCAGGGTGGCTACACCTTC

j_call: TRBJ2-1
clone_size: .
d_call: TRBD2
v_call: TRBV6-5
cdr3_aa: CASGTRFNEQFF
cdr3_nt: TGTGCCAGCGGGACTAGGTTCAATGAGCAGTTCTTC

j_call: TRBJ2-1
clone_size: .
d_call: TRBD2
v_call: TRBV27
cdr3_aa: CASSPPLAGSQYNEQFF
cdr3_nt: TGTGCCAGCAGTCCCCCACTAGCGGGGTCCCAGTACAATGAGCAGTTCTTC

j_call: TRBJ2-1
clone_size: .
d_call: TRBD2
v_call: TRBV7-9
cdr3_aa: CASRLADNIRNEQFF
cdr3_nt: TGTGCCAGCCGGCTAGCGGACAATATACGCAATGAGCAGTTCTTC

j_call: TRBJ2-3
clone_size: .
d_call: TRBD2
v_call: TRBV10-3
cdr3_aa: CAISESVRGGRADTQYF
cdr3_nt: TGTGCCATCAGTGAGTCGGTACGCGGGGGGAGGGCAGATACGCAGTATTTT

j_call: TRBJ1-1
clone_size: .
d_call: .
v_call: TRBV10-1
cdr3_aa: CATPFGTGDTEAFF
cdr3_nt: TGCGCCACACCCTTTGGGACGGGAGACACTGAAGCTTTCTTT

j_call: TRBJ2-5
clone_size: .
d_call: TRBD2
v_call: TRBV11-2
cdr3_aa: CASSLGGLAGGQETQYF
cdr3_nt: TGTGCCAGCAGCTTAGGGGGACTAGCGGGGGGGCAAGAGACCCAGTACTTC

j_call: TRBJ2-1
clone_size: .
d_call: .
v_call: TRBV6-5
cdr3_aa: CASRHPGDTIYEQFF
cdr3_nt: TGTGCCAGCAGGCACCCAGGGGACACCATCTATGAGCAGTTCTTC

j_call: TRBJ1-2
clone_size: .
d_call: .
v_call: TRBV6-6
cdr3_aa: CASSRTLVTPNYGYTF
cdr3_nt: TGTGCCAGCAGCCGCACCTTGGTGACACCGAACTATGGCTACACCTTC

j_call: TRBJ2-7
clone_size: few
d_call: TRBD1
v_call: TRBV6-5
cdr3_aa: CASSNSGGGYEQYF
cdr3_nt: TGTGCCAGCAGTAACTCAGGGGGCGGGTACGAGCAGTACTTC

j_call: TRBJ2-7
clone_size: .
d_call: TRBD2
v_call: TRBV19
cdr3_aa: CASSMFSGYSISYEQYF
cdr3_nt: TGTGCCAGTAGTATGTTTAGCGGGTACTCAATTTCCTACGAGCAGTACTTC

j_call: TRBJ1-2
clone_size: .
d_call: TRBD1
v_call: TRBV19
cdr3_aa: CASSTEDRGWDDYGYTF
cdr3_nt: TGTGCCAGTAGTACCGAGGACAGGGGATGGGACGACTATGGCTACACCTTC

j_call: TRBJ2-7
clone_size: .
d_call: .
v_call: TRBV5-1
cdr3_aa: CASNWDGSSYEQYF
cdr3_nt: TGCGCCAGCAACTGGGACGGGAGCTCCTACGAGCAGTACTTC

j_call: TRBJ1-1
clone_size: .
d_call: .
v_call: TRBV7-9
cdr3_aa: CASSLVVAGDTEAFF
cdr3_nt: TGTGCCAGCAGCTTAGTGGTGGCCGGGGACACTGAAGCTTTCTTT

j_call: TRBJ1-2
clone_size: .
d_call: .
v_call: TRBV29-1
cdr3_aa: CSARKGQSYGYTF
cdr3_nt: TGCAGCGCCAGAAAAGGACAGTCCTATGGCTACACCTTC

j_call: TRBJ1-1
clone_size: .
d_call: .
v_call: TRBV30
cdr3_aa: CAWSPDNLNTEAFF
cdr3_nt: TGTGCCTGGAGCCCCGACAACTTGAACACTGAAGCTTTCTTT

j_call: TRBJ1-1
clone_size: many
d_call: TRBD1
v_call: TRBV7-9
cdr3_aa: CASSSGQGELEAFF
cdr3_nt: TGTGCCAGCAGCTCCGGACAGGGGGAGTTGGAAGCTTTCTTT

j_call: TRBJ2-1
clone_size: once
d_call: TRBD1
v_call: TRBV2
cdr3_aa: CASSEERGPNNEQFF
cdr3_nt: TGTGCCAGCAGTGAGGAAAGGGGGCCAAACAATGAGCAGTTCTTC

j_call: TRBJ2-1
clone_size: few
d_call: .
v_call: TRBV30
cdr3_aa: CAWSRGYNEQFF
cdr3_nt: TGTGCCTGGAGTCGGGGGTACAATGAGCAGTTCTTC

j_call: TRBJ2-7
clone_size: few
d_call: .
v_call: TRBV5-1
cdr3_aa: CASSSFGGSGNEQYF
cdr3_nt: TGCGCCAGCAGCTCTTTCGGAGGGTCGGGGAACGAGCAGTACTTC

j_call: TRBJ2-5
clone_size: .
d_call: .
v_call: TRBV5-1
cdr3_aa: CASSFSGEGTQYF
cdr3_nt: TGCGCCAGCAGCTTCTCAGGGGAAGGGACCCAGTACTTC

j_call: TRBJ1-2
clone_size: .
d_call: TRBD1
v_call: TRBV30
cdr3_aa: CAWRGQRTLGSYGYTF
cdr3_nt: TGTGCCTGGAGGGGACAGCGAACCTTAGGGAGCTATGGCTACACCTTC

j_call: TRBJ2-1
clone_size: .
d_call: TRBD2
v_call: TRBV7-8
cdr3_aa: CASSRIAGVVRAEQFF
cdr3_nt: TGTGCCAGCAGTCGAATAGCGGGAGTTGTACGTGCTGAGCAGTTCTTC

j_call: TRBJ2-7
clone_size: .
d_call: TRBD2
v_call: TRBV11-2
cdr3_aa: CASTRPGLELYEQYF
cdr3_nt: TGTGCCAGCACCCGCCCGGGACTAGAGTTGTACGAGCAGTACTTC